One sample yielded the 14 T cell receptor beta chains listed below, sequenced in a study of control samples from healthy donors and cancer patients. The method was immunoSEQ multiplex PCR; TCRdb's version includes in-frame clones alone and lacks a portion of them. The sample shows about 84,000 clones, roughly 82% of them seen only once. The sequencing sample was made of PBMCs. These receptor sequences come from a man in his fifties or sixties with head and neck cancer.

The DNA of the CDR3 is TGTGCCACCAGTGAGCCGGGACAGGTGAAAGGCGGGGAGCTGTTTTTT. Translated: CATSEPGQVKGGELFF. The gene calls are TRBV24-1 and TRBJ2-2; 8 nucleotides line up with TRBD1. CDR3 length equals 16 residues. The germline V gene encodes CDR1 KGHDR and CDR2 SFDVKD. The trim removed 4 bases at V and 7 bases at J, leaving 10 bases unmatched.

This clone was counted only a few times. The chain couples TRBV30 to TRBJ2-7; D tentatively fits TRBD1 or TRBD2 (6 bases each). The CDR3 is 15 residues long. The germline V gene has CDR1 GTSNPN and CDR2 SVGIG (reference sequence). The germline V and J ends were trimmed by 1 base and 7 bases, with 20 bases remaining between them. Here the CDR3 DNA reads TGTGCCTGGAGTGCGGGGGCTCGGAATATTTGGGAGCAGTACTTC. It specifies CAWSAGARNIWEQYF.

The chain combines TRBV5-1 with TRBJ2-7; a possible D gene is TRBD1 (6 bases). V dropped 4 bases and J dropped 7 bases, with 18 bases sitting between them. Germline V lookup: CDR1 SGHRS, CDR2 YFSETQ. The CDR3 sequence is 14 residues long. Here the CDR3 reads CASSPRDTSGEQYF. CDR3 coding DNA: TGCGCCAGCAGCCCTCGGGACACCTCGGGGGAGCAGTACTTC. The entire variable domain, with the rest obtained from reference TRBV5-1 and TRBJ2-7, is as follows: KAGVTQTPRYLIKTRGQQVTLSCSPISGHRSVSWYQQTPGQGLQFLFEYFSETQRNKGNFPGRFSGRQFSNSRSEMNVSTLELGDSALYLCASSPRDTSGEQYFGPGTRLTVT.

The genes are TRBV29-1 and TRBJ2-5; D not certain. The CDR3 has 14 amino acids. The V and J ends lost 8 bases and 5 bases respectively, with 21 bases between them. Germline CDR1 SQVTM, CDR2 ANQGSEA. CDR3 protein: CSIPISLHWETQYF. CDR3 sequence (DNA): TGCAGCATCCCGATCTCGCTTCACTGGGAGACCCAGTACTTC.

This clone was picked up one time. The V and J genes are TRBV4-1 and TRBJ2-7, with a tentative D call TRBD2 (6 bases). This CDR3 contains 15 residues. Germline V gene lookup returns CDR1 MGHRA and CDR2 YSYEKL. V was trimmed by 0 bases and J by 1 base, leaving 10 bases between them. CDR3 DNA: TGCGCCAGCAGCCAAGAGGCAGGGACTTCCTACGAGCAGTACTTC. Protein sequence: CASSQEAGTSYEQYF.

A word on this clone: The same CDR3 can be traced to other DNA sequences in this sample. This chain connects TRBV7-9 to TRBJ2-2, with D possibly being TRBD1 or TRBD2 (5 bases each). The CDR3 contains 13 residues. With 3 bases removed from V and 5 bases from J, the gap between germline ends came to 7 bases. In germline, CDR1 is SEHNR, CDR2 FQNEAQ (reference sequence). The CDR3 DNA follows: TGTGCCAGCAGCTTTGGGGGAACCGGGGAGCTGTTTTTT. This translates into CASSFGGTGELFF.

CDR3 in DNA: TGTGCCAGTTCACAGGGGTGGGGTAACACTGAAGCTTTCTTT. Translated, it gives CASSQGWGNTEAFF. The V and J genes are TRBV19 and TRBJ1-1; 7 positions match TRBD1. The CDR3 runs 14 residues. The junction had 8 bases not matched to a gene; V was cut back by 8 bases and J by 2 bases. Germline V gene data show CDR1 as LNHDA and CDR2 as SQIVND (reference sequence). Full variable domain (outside the CDR3, taken from reference TRBV19 and TRBJ1-1): DGGITQSPKYLFRKEGQNVTLSCEQNLNHDAMYWYRQDPGQGLRLIYYSQIVNDFQKGDIAEGYSVSREKKESFPLTVTSAQKNPTAFYLCASSQGWGNTEAFFGQGTRLTVV.

This chain connects TRBV7-9 to TRBJ2-3; a weak D match, TRBD2 (6 bases). V was shortened by 2 bases and J by 4 bases, with 10 bases between the two germline ends. The CDR3 covers 14 residues. Germline-derived CDR1 and CDR2 are SEHNR and FQNEAQ (reference sequence). The chain's CDR3 is CASSLWREADTQYF. In nucleotides, the CDR3 is TGTGCCAGCAGCTTATGGCGGGAAGCAGATACGCAGTATTTT.

This clone appeared a few times. One junction end disagrees with the germline gene, perhaps due to a read error. CDR3 nucleotides: TGTGCCAGCAGTTTAGCGGCAGGGGTGGAAGCCTTT. Amino acid sequence: CASSLAAGVEAF. This chain links TRBV12-3 or TRBV12-4 with TRBJ1-5; D is possibly TRBD1 (6 bases). There are 12 residues in the CDR3.

This chain uses TRBV29-1 with TRBJ1-1, with D perhaps matching TRBD1 (5 bases). This CDR3 is built from 16 residues. The germline V gene has CDR1 SQVTM and CDR2 ANQGSEA. The V end lost 1 base, the J end lost 2 bases, and 17 bases lay between the germline ends. This CDR3 reads CSVEVAARRGNTEAFF. DNA for the CDR3: TGCAGCGTTGAAGTCGCGGCACGTAGGGGAAACACTGAAGCTTTCTTT. Full variable domain (missing parts from reference TRBV29-1 and TRBJ1-1): SAVISQKPSRDICQRGTSLTIQCQVDSQVTMMFWYRQQPGQSLTLIATANQGSEATYESGFVIDKFPISRPNLTFSTLTVSNMSPEDSSIYLCSVEVAARRGNTEAFFGQGTRLTVV.

In this sample, this clone turned up a few times. The chain is built from TRBV28 and TRBJ2-1, with D maybe TRBD2 (5 bases). The CDR3 is 16 amino acids. Germline CDR1 and CDR2: MDHEN and SYDVKM. V dropped 5 bases and J dropped 0 bases, with 14 bases sitting between them. The CDR3 reads CASSLEGYGSYNEQFF. The CDR3 DNA reads as TGTGCCAGCAGTCTCGAGGGTTACGGCTCCTACAATGAGCAGTTCTTC.

This chain connects TRBV27 to TRBJ2-1; no clear D. Trimming shortened V by 5 bases and J by 5 bases, and 10 bases separated the two germline ends. Germline V lookup: CDR1 MNHEY, CDR2 SMNVEV (reference sequence). The CDR3 covers 13 residues. CDR3 nucleotides: TGTGCCAGCAGTGGGCGGAGTGACAATGAGCAGTTCTTC. Its translation: CASSGRSDNEQFF.

The chain employs TRBV27 and TRBJ2-5; D remains ambiguous. V was shortened by 8 bases and J by 3 bases, with 13 bases between the two germline ends. The germline CDR1 and CDR2 sequences are MNHEY and SMNVEV (reference sequence). This CDR3 has 13 amino acids. Written as DNA, the CDR3 is TGTGCCAGCCATTCAGCCTACAAAGAGACCCAGTACTTC. Amino acids: CASHSAYKETQYF.

V is TRBV6-5 and J is TRBJ2-7; 9 bases align to TRBD1. CDR1 is MNHEY and CDR2 is SVGAGI in the germline V gene. The V and J ends lost 0 bases and 3 bases, in that order; junction bases with no gene match: 6. The CDR3 runs 16 residues. The CDR3: CASSYSGQGGHYEQYF. CDR3 DNA: TGTGCCAGCAGTTACTCGGGACAGGGTGGCCACTACGAGCAGTACTTC.